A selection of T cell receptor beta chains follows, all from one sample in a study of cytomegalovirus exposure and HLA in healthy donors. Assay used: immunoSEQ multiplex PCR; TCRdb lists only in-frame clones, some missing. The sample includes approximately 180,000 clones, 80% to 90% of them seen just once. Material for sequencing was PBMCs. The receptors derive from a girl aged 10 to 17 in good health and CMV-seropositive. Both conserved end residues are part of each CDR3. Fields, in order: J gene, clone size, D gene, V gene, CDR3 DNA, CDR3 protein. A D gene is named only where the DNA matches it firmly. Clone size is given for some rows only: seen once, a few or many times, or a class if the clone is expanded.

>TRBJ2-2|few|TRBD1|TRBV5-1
TGCGCCAGCAGCGATAGGACAGGGGGGTCCGGGGAGCTGTTTTTT
CASSDRTGGSGELFF
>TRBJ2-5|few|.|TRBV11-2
TGTGCCAGCAGCGCAGACAGGCAAGAGACCCAGTACTTC
CASSADRQETQYF
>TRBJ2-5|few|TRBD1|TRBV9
TGTGCCAGCAGCGTAGGGGACAGCCCAGAGACCCAGTACTTC
CASSVGDSPETQYF
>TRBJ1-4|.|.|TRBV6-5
TGTGCCAGCAGTACCACAGGGCTCGCTAATGAAAAACTGTTTTTT
CASSTTGLANEKLFF
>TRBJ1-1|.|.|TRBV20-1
TGCAGTGCACAGAGCACTGAAGCTTTCTTT
CSAQSTEAFF
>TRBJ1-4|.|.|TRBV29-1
TGCAGCGCCTCATTTCGGGGTCTTAATGAAAAACTGTTTTTT
CSASFRGLNEKLFF
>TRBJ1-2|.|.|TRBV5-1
TGCGCCAGCAGCTTGGCGGGTTGGGATGGCTACACCTTC
CASSLAGWDGYTF
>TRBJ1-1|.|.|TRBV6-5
TGTGCCAGCAGACACGACATGAACACTGAAGCTTTCTTT
CASRHDMNTEAFF
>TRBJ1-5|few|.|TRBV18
TGTGCCAGCTCACCACTTACGGTAGGGGACAATCAGCCCCAGCATTTT
CASSPLTVGDNQPQHF
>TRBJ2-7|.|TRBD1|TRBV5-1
TGCGCCAGCAGCTTAGGGACAGGGTGGTCGAGGGAGCAGTACTTC
CASSLGTGWSREQYF
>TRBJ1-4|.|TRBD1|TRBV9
TGTGCCAGCAGCGTCGGGACAGGGCCTAATGAAAAACTGTTTTTT
CASSVGTGPNEKLFF
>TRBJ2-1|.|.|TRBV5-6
TGTGCCAGCAGCTTGGGGACTTCCTACAATGAGCAGTTCTTC
CASSLGTSYNEQFF
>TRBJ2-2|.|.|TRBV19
TGTGCCAGCAAGTTACGGTTAGCGAACACCGGGGAGCTGTTTTTT
CASKLRLANTGELFF
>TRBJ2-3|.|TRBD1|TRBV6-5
TGTGCCAGCGGGACAGGGGCGATTGATACGCAGTATTTT
CASGTGAIDTQYF
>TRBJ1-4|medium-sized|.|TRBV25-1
TGTGCCAGCAGTGAAAAAACAGGTGCTAATGAAAAACTGTTTTTT
CASSEKTGANEKLFF
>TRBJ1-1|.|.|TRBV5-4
TGTGCCAGCAGCTTCGACATGCCGAACACTGAAGCTTTCTTT
CASSFDMPNTEAFF
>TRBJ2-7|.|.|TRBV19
TGTGCCAGTAGTATAGGACAGGCCAGACCCGTCGAGCAGTACTTC
CASSIGQARPVEQYF
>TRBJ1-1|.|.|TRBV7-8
TGTGCCAGCAGCTTAGCGCTCTGGGCTCGGGGCACTGAAGCTTTCTTT
CASSLALWARGTEAFF
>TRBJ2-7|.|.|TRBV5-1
TGCGCCAGCAGCTTGGCCGGGGGGCAAGTCTACGAGCAGTACTTC
CASSLAGGQVYEQYF
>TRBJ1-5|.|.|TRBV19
TGTGCCAGTAGTCCCCTCCCTTATAGCAATCAGCCCCAGCATTTT
CASSPLPYSNQPQHF
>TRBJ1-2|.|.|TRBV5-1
TGCGCCAGCAGCTTGGGGGGGGAGGAGAACTATGGCTACACCTTC
CASSLGGEENYGYTF
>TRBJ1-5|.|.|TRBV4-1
TGCGCCAGCAGCCAACCCGGCCGCGGGAGCAATCAGCCCCAGCATTTT
CASSQPGRGSNQPQHF
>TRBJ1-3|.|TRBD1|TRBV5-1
TGCGCCAGCAGCGACCTTGGGACAGGGGTAGCAAGTGGAAACACCATATATTTT
CASSDLGTGVASGNTIYF
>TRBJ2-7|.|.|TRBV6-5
TGTGCCAGCAGACCTCCGACAGCCTACGAGCAGTACTTC
CASRPPTAYEQYF
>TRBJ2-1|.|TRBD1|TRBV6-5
TGTGCCAGCAGTGACAGGGGGAATGAGCAGTTCTTC
CASSDRGNEQFF
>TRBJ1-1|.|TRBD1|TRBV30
TGTGCCTGGAGTGTCCGACAGGGCTCTGAAGCTTTCTTT
CAWSVRQGSEAFF
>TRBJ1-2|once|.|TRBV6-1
TGTGCCAGCAGTTCGGGAGGCTATGGCTACACCTTC
CASSSGGYGYTF